This entry is about one T cell receptor (beta chain). The antigen remains unidentified. The data are from a study of blood T cells in healthy people across ages. Findings and caveats of the study: TCR beta diversity correlated strongly with naive T cell percentage.

Next came a second PCR, run for about 6 to 11 cycles, which used a sample-barcoded 5' primer along with a J-beta primer mix. Each TCR beta cDNA got a 12-nucleotide random molecular identifier. TCRdb reanalysed the 5' RACE reads using MiXCR and keeps one entry per CDR3 protein. This repertoire shows 1.2 million to 1.5 million distinct CDR3 sequences, around 42% found once; its top ten account for under 8%. The receptor comes from a young woman in good health. Sequencing input: blood.

The CDR3 DNA follows: TGCGCCAGCAGCTCGTTCGAAACTACAGGGATCACTGAAGCTTTCTTT. Protein product: CASSSFETTGITEAFF. The chain joins TRBV5-1 to TRBJ1-1; a possible D gene is TRBD1 (6 bases). This CDR3 has 16 residues. CDR1 is SGHRS, CDR2 YFSETQ, per germline. Trimming pared 3 bases from V and 4 bases from J, leaving 19 bases between. The whole variable domain, filled in from reference TRBV5-1 and TRBJ1-1, reads KAGVTQTPRYLIKTRGQQVTLSCSPISGHRSVSWYQQTPGQGLQFLFEYFSETQRNKGNFPGRFSGRQFSNSRSEMNVSTLELGDSALYLCASSSFETTGITEAFFGQGTRLTVV.